The T cell receptor (beta chain) described here comes from a study of cytomegalovirus exposure and HLA in healthy donors. This clone was seen a few times. The target antigen is unknown. Deletions cut 6 bases from V and 9 bases from J, with 15 bases between. Germline V gene sequence: CDR1 LNHDA, CDR2 SQIVND (reference sequence). The CDR3 length is 13 residues. General study results and limits: Highly shared sequence variants in one cluster were likely a sequencing artifact. Per a prior analysis, the majority of TCR beta V segments were productive roughly 87% or roughly 30% of the time. Among the CMV-associated chains, three were confirmed in vitro as specific for CMV antigens.

PCR was performed using 60 Vbeta and 13 Jbeta primers. Repertoires were generated with immunoSEQ multiplex PCR, while TCRdb's copy carries only in-frame clones and drops some. The table records under 200,000 clones, approximately 84% of them present only once. V and J are TRBV19 and TRBJ2-1, with D possibly TRBD2 on 6 matching bases. This receptor was taken from a woman in her twenties or thirties in good health and CMV-seropositive. Source material: PBMCs. CDR3 sequence (DNA): TGTGCCAGTAGGGACCGGACTACTGCTGAGCAGTTCTTC. It specifies CASRDRTTAEQFF.